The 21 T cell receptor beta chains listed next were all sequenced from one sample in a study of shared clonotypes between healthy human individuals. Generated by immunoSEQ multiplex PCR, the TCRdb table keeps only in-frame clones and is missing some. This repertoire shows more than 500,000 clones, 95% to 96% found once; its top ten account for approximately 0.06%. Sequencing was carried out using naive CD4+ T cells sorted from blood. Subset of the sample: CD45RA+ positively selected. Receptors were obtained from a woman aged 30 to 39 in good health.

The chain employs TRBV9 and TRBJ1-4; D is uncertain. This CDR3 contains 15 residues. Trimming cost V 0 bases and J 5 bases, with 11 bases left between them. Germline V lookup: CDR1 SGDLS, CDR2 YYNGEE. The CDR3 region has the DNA TGTGCCAGCAGCGTAGAGGACGCCCCAAATGAAAAACTGTTTTTT. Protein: CASSVEDAPNEKLFF.

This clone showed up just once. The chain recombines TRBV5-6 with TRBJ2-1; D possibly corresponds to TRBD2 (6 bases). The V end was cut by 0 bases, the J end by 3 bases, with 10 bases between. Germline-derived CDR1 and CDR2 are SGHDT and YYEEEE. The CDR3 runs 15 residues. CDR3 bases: TGTGCCAGCAGCTTGGTGGTAGCGGTCTACAATGAGCAGTTCTTC. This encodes CASSLVVAVYNEQFF.

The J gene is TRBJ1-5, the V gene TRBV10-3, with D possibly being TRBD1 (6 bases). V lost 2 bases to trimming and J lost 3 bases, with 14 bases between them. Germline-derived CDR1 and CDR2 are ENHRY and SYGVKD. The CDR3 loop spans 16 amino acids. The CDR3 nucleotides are TGTGCCATCAGTGAGAGTAACAGGGTTGTCAATCAGCCCCAGCATTTT. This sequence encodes CAISESNRVVNQPQHF.

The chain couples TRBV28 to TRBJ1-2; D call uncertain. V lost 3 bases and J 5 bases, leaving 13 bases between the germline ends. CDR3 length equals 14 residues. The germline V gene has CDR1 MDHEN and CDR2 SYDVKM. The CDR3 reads CASSLVVQAYGYTF. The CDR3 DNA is TGTGCCAGCAGTTTGGTTGTCCAGGCTTATGGCTACACCTTC.

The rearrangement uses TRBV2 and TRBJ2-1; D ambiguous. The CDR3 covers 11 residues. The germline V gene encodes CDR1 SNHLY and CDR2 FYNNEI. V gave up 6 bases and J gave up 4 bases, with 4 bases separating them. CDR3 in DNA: TGTGCCAGCAGCGATTACAATGAGCAGTTCTTC. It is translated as CASSDYNEQFF.

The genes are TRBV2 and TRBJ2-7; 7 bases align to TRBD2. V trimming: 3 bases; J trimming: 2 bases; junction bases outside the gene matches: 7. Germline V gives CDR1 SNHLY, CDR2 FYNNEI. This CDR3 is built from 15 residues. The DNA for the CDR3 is TGTGCCAGCAGTGAGGGCGGGAGACGAACCTACGAGCAGTACTTC. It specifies CASSEGGRRTYEQYF.

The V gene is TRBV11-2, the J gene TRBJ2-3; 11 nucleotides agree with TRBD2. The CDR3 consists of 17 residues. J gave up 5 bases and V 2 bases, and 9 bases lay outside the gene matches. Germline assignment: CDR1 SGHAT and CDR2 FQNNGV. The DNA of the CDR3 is TGTGCCAGCAGCTTACATCTAGCGGGAGGTCGGGAAGATACGCAGTATTTT. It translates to CASSLHLAGGREDTQYF.

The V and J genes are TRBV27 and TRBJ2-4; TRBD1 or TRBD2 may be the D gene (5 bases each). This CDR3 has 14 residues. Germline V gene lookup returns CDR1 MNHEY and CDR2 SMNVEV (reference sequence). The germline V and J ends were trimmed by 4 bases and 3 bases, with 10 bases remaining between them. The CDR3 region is CASSSGTDKNIQYF. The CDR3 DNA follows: TGTGCCAGCAGTTCAGGGACGGACAAAAACATTCAGTACTTC.

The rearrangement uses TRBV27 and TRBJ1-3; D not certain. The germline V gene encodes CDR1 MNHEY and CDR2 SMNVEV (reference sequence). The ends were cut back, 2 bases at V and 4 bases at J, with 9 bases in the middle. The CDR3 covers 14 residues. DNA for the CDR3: TGTGCCAGCAGTTTAGAGCCGGGGGGAAACACCATATATTTT. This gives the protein CASSLEPGGNTIYF.

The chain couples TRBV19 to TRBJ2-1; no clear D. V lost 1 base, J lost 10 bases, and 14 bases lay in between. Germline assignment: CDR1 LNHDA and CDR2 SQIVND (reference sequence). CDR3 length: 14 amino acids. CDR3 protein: CASSIGLSVREQFF. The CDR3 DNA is TGTGCCAGTAGTATAGGATTGTCCGTTAGGGAGCAGTTCTTC.

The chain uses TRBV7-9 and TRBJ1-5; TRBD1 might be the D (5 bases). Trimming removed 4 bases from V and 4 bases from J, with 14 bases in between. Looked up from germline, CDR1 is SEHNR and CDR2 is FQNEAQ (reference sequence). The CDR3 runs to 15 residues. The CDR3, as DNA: TGTGCCAGCAGCTGGCAGGGAGGGGAGAATCAGCCCCAGCATTTT. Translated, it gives CASSWQGGENQPQHF. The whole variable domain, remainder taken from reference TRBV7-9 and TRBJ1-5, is DTGVSQNPRHKITKRGQNVTFRCDPISEHNRLYWYRQTLGQGPEFLTYFQNEAQLEKSRLLSDRFSAERPKGSFSTLEIQRTEQGDSAMYLCASSWQGGENQPQHFGDGTRLSIL.

The CDR3 DNA is TGTGCCTGGAGCCCCGGGACTAGCCTATACAATGAGCAGTTCTTC. It encodes CAWSPGTSLYNEQFF. The gene calls are TRBV30 and TRBJ2-1; TRBD2 matches 9 bases. Germline V gene sequence: CDR1 GTSNPN, CDR2 SVGIG (reference sequence). The CDR3 has 15 residues. J gave up 4 bases and V 3 bases, and 7 bases lay outside the gene matches.

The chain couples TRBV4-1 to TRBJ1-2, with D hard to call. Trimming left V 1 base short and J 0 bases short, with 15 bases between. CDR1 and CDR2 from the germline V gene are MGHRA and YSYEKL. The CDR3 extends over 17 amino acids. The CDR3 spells CASSQVAGVISNYGYTF. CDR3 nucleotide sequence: TGCGCCAGCAGCCAAGTGGCGGGCGTGATATCTAACTATGGCTACACCTTC.

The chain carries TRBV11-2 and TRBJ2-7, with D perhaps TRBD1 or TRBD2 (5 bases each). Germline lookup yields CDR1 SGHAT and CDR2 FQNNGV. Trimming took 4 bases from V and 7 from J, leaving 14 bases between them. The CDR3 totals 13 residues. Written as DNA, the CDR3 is TGTGCCAGCAGCTCATGGGGGATGGGGGAGCAGTACTTC. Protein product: CASSSWGMGEQYF.

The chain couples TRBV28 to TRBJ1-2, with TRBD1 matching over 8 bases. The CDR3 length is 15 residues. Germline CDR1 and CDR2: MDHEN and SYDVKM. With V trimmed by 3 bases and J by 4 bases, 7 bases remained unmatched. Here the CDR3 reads CASSLWTGTIYGYTF. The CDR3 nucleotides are TGTGCCAGCAGTTTGTGGACAGGGACTATCTATGGCTACACCTTC.

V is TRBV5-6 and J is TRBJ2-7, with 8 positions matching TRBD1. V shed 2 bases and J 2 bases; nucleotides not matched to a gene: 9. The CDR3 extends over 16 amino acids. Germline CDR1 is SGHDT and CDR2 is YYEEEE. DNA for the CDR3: TGTGCCAGCAGCTTTAACCCGGGACAGGCTCCCTACGAGCAGTACTTC. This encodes CASSFNPGQAPYEQYF.

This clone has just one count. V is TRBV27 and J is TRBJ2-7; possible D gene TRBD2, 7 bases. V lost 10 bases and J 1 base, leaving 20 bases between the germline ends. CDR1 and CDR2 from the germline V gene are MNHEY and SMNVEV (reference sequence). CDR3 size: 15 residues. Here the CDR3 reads CATGRGAAVSYEQYF. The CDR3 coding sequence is TGTGCCACTGGGAGGGGGGCCGCGGTATCCTACGAGCAGTACTTC.

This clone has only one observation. The CDR3 nucleotides are TGTGCCAGCAGTTTATCGCCGGATCCCTATGGCTACACCTTC. Protein product: CASSLSPDPYGYTF. This chain joins TRBV28 and TRBJ1-2; no clear D gene. This CDR3 comprises 14 residues. V was clipped by 1 base and J by 4 bases, with 10 bases between them. Germline CDR1 is MDHEN and CDR2 is SYDVKM.

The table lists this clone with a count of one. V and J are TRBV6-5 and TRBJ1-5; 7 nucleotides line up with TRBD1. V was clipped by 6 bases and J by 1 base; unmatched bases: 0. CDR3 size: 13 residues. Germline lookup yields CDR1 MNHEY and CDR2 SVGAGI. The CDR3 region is CASRTGSNQPQHF. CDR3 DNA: TGTGCCAGCAGGACAGGGAGCAATCAGCCCCAGCATTTT.

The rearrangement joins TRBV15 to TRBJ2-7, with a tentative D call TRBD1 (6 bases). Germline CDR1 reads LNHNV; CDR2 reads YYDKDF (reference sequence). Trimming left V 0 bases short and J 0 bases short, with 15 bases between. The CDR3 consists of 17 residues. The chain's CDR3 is CATSRDPWQGISYEQYF. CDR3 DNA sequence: TGTGCCACCAGCAGAGATCCCTGGCAGGGGATCTCCTACGAGCAGTACTTC.

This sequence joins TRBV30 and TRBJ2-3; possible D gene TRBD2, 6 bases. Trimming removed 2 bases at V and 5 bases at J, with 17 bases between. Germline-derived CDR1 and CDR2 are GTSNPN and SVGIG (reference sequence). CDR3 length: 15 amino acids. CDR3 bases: TGTGCCTGGAGTAGGTTGCGGGGCACGGGAGATACGCAGTATTTT. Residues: CAWSRLRGTGDTQYF.